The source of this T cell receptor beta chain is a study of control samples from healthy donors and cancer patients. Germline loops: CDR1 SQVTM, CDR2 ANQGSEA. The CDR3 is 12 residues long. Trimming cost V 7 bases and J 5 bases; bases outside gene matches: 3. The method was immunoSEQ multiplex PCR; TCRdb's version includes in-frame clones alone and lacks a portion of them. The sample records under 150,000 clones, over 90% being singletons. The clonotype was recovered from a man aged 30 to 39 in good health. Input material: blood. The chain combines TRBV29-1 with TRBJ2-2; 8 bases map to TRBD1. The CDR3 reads CSADRGTGELFF. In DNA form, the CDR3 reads TGCAGCGCCGACAGGGGAACCGGGGAGCTGTTTTTT.